This T cell receptor beta chain was sequenced during a study of OX40 agonist ivuxolimab in advanced cancers. Across the study: Patients were dosed with the agonistic anti-OX40 (CD134) antibody ivuxolimab. Participants could have had prior anti-PD-1, anti-PD-L1 or anti-CTLA-4 therapy, and less than 45% had some. Overall study results and limits: In the 0.1-3.0 mg/kg groups, partial responders showed among the lowest expansion. Mean expanded clone counts were higher in CD8+ than CD4+ T cells.

The method was immunoSEQ multiplex PCR; TCRdb's version includes in-frame clones alone and lacks a portion of them. The sample comprises about 80,000 clones, 85% to 95% of which are singletons, and around 4.4% rests with the top ten. V was trimmed by 5 bases and J by 2 bases, leaving 6 bases between them. The CDR3 consists of 12 residues. Germline CDR1 and CDR2: MDHEN and SYDVKM. Points on this clone: Its antigen is as yet unknown.

The TCR sequence derives from an adult with an advanced solid tumor such as melanoma, head and neck, liver or kidney cancer. V and J are TRBV28 and TRBJ2-5, with a weak D call TRBD2 (5 bases). This material consisted of CD4+ or CD8+ T cells sorted from blood, taken in a trial of the OX40 agonist ivuxolimab. The CDR3 spells CASSRGQETQYF. CDR3 DNA sequence: TGTGCCAGCAGTCGGGGACAAGAGACCCAGTACTTC.